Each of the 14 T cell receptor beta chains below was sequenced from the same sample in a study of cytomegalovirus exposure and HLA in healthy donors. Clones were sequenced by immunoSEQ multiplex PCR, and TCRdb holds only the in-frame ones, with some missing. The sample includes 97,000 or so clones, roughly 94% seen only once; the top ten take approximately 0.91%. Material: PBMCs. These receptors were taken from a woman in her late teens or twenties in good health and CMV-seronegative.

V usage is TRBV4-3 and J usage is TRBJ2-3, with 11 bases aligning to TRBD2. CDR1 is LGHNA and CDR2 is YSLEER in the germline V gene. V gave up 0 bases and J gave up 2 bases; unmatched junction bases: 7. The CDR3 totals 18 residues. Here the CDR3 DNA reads TGCGCCAGCAGCCAAGAGTCTAGCGGGGGGCTGTACACAGATACGCAGTATTTT. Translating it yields CASSQESSGGLYTDTQYF.

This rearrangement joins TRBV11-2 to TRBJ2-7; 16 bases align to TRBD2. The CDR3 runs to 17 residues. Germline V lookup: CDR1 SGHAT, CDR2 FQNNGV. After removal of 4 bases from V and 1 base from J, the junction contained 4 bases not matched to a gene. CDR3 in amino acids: CASSSGLAGGPSYEQYF. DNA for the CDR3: TGTGCCAGCAGCTCGGGACTAGCGGGAGGGCCGTCCTACGAGCAGTACTTC. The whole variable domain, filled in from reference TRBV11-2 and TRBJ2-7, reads EAGVAQSPRYKIIEKRQSVAFWCNPISGHATLYWYQQILGQGPKLLIQFQNNGVVDDSQLPKDRFSAERLKGVDSTLKIQPAKLEDSAVYLCASSSGLAGGPSYEQYFGPGTRLTVT.

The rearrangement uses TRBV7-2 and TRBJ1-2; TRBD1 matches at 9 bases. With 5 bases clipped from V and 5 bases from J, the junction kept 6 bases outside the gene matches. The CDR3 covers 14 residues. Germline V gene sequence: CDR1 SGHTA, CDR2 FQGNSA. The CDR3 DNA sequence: TGTGCCAGCAGCCCCGACAGGGGGTTATATGGCTACACCTTC. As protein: CASSPDRGLYGYTF.

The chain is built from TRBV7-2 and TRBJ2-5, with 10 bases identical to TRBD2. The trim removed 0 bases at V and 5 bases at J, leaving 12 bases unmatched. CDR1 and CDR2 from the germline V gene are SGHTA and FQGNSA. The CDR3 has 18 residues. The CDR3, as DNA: TGTGCCAGCAGCTTAGCTGTTGGTAGCGGGAGGTTCGGGGAGACCCAGTACTTC. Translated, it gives CASSLAVGSGRFGETQYF.

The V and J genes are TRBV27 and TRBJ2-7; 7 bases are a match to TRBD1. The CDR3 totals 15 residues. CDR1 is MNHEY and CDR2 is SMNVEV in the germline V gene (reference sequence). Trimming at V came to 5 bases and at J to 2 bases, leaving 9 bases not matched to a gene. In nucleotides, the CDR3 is TGTGCCAGCAGTCAGATGGGACAGATCCCCTACGAGCAGTACTTC. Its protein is CASSQMGQIPYEQYF.

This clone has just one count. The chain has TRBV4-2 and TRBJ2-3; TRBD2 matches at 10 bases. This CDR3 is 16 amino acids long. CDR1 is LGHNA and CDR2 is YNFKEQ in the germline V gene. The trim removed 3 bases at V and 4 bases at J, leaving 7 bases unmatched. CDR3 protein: CASSQGISGGSDTQYF. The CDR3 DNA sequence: TGTGCCAGCAGCCAGGGGATTAGCGGGGGGTCAGATACGCAGTATTTT.

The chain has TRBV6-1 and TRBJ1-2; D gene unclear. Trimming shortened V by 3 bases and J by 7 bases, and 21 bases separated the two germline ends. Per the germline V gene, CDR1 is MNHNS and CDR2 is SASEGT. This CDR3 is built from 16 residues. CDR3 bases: TGTGCCAGCAGTGAGTGGAGGAAGGGCTCCTCTATTGGCTACACCTTC. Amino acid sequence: CASSEWRKGSSIGYTF.

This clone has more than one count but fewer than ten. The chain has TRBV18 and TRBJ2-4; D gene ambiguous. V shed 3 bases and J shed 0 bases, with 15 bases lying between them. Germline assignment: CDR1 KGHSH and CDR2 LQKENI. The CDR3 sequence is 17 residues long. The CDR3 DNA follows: TGTGCCAGCTCACCCCCGATCACTATACTAGCCAAAAACATTCAGTACTTC. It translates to CASSPPITILAKNIQYF.

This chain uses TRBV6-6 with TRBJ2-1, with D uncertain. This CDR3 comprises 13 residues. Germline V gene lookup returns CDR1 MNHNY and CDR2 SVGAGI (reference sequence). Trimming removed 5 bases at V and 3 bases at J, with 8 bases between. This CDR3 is CASSGTSYNEQFF. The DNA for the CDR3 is TGTGCCAGCAGTGGTACCAGCTACAATGAGCAGTTCTTC.

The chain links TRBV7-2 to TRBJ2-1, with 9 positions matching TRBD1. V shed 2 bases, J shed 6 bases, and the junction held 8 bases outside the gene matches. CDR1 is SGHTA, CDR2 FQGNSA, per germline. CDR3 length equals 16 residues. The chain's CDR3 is CASSLYRGRQGNEQFF. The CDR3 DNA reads TGTGCCAGCAGCTTATACAGGGGGCGCCAGGGCAATGAGCAGTTCTTC.

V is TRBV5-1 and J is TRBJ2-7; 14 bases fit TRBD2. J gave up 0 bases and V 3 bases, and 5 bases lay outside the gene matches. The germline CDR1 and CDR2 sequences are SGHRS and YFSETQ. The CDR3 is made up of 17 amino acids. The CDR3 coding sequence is TGCGCCAGCAGCTCCGGACTAGCGGGAGGCCACTCCTACGAGCAGTACTTC. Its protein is CASSSGLAGGHSYEQYF.

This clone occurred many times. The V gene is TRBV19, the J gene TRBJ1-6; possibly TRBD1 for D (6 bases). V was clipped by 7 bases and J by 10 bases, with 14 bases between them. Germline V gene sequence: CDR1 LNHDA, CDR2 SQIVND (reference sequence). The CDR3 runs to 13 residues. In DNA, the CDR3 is TGTGCCAGTACTCAGCAGGGGTGGTCACCCCTCCACTTT. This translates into CASTQQGWSPLHF. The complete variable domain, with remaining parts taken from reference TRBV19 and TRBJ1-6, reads DGGITQSPKYLFRKEGQNVTLSCEQNLNHDAMYWYRQDPGQGLRLIYYSQIVNDFQKGDIAEGYSVSREKKESFPLTVTSAQKNPTAFYLCASTQQGWSPLHFGNGTRLTVT.

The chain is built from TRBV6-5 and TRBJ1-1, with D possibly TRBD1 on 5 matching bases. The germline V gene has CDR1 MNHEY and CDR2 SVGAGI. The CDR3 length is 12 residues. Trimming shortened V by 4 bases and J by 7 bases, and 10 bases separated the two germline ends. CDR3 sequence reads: CASSFGGVEAFF. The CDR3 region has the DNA TGTGCCAGCAGTTTTGGAGGGGTTGAAGCTTTCTTT.

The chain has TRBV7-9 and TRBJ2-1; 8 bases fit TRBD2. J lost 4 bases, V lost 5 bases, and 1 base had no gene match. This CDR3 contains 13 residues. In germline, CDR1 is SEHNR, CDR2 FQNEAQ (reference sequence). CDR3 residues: CASSTSGYNEQFF. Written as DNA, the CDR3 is TGTGCCAGCAGCACTAGCGGTTACAATGAGCAGTTCTTC.